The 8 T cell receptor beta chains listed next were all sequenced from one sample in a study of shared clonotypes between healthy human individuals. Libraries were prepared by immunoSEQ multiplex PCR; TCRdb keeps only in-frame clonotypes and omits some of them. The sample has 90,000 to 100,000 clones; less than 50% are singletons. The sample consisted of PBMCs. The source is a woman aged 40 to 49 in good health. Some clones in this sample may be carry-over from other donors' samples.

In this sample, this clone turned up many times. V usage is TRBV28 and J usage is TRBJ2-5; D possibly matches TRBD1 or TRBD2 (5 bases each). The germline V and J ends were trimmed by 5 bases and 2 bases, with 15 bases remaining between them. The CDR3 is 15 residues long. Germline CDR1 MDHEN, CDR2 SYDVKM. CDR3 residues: CASSPGRLTQETQYF. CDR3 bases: TGTGCCAGCAGTCCGGGACGGCTAACACAAGAGACCCAGTACTTC.

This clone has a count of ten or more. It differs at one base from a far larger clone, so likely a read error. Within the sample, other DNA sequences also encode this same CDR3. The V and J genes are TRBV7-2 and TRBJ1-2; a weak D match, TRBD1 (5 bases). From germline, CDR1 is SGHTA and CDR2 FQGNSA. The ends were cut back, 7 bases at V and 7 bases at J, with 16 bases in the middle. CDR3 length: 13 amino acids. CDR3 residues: CASNRQGEGGYTF. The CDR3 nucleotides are TGTGCCAGCAACCGGCAGGGAGAGGGTGGCTACACCTTC.

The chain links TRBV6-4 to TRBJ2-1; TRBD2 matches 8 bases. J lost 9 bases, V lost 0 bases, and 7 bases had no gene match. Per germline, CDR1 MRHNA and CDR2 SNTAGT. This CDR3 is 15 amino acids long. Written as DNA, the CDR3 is TGTGCCAGCAGTGACTCCGGGACTAGTTCGGGTGAGCAGTTCTTC. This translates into CASSDSGTSSGEQFF.

The CDR3: CAISGILAEYYEQYF. The CDR3 region has the DNA TGTGCCATCAGTGGTATCCTAGCGGAATACTACGAGCAGTACTTC. The chain uses TRBV10-3 and TRBJ2-7; 7 nucleotides line up with TRBD2. Germline CDR1 and CDR2: ENHRY and SYGVKD. With 4 bases clipped from V and 3 bases from J, the junction kept 9 bases outside the gene matches. The CDR3 is 15 residues long.

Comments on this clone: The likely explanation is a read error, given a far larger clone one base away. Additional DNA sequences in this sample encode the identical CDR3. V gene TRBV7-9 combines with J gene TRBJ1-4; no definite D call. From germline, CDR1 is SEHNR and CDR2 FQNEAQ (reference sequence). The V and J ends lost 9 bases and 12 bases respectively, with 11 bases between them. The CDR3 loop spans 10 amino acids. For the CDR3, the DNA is TGTGCCAGTAGCACCTACGAACTGTTTTTT. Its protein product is CASSTYELFF.

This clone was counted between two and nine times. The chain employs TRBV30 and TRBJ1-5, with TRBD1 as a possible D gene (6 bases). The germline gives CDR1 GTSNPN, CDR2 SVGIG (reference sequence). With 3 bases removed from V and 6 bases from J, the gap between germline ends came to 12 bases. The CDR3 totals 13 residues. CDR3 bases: TGTGCCTGGAGACAGGGAGTGGGTCAGCCCCAGCATTTT. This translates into CAWRQGVGQPQHF.

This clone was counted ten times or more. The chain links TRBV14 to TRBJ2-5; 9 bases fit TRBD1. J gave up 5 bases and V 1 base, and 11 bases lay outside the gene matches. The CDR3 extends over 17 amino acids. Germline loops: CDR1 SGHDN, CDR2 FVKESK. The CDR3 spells CASSQARRDRVWETQYF. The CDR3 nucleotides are TGTGCCAGCAGCCAAGCCCGCCGGGACAGGGTATGGGAGACCCAGTACTTC.

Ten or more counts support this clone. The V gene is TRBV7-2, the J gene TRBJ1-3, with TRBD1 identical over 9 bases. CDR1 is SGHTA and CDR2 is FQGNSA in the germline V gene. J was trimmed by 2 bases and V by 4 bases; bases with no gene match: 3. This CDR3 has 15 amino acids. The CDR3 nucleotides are TGTGCCAGCAGCTCTCGGACAGGGGCTGGAAACACCATATATTTT. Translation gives CASSSRTGAGNTIYF.